A selection of T cell receptor beta chains follows, all from one sample in a study of early T cells in non-severe SARS-CoV-2 infection. TCRdb re-called the 5' RACE reads with MiXCR, one entry per CDR3 protein. The table has approximately 74,000 distinct CDR3 sequences, 11% to 15% seen once; the top ten hold around 9.9%. Sequencing was carried out using whole blood. The source is an adult who was a healthcare worker with PCR-confirmed SARS-CoV-2 infection or an uninfected control (not recorded which). Both conserved end residues are part of each CDR3. The D gene is left open where the match is weak. A row's size may be missing; if present it is once, few, many or a size class.

CDR3 protein	CDR3 DNA	CDR3 length	clone size	V gene	J gene	D gene
CASSLVGGRSGNTIYF	TGTGCCAGCAGCTTAGTCGGGGGACGCTCTGGAAACACCATATATTTT	16	few	TRBV7-2	TRBJ1-3	-
CASSQDPSNEKLFF	TGTGCCAGCAGCCAAGATCCCAGTAATGAAAAACTGTTTTTT	14	once	TRBV3-1	TRBJ1-4	-
CASTQGQGSQPQHF	TGTGCCAGCACCCAGGGACAGGGGAGTCAGCCCCAGCATTTT	14	-	TRBV6-5	TRBJ1-5	TRBD1
CASSLTGTGVEKLFF	TGTGCCAGCAGCCTAACCGGGACAGGGGTTGAAAAACTGTTTTTT	15	-	TRBV6-5	TRBJ1-4	TRBD1
CASSIAGGRVDTQYF	TGTGCCAGCAGCATAGCGGGGGGGCGTGTAGATACGCAGTATTTT	15	few	TRBV7-2	TRBJ2-3	TRBD2
CSARFWRNTGELFF	TGCAGTGCTAGATTCTGGAGAAACACCGGGGAGCTGTTTTTT	14	-	TRBV20-1	TRBJ2-2	-
CASSQTGTGSHEQFF	TGTGCCAGCAGCCAAACCGGGACAGGGTCCCATGAGCAGTTCTTC	15	few	TRBV4-2	TRBJ2-1	TRBD1
CASSQLTRGGTDTQYF	TGTGCCAGCAGCCAGTTGACAAGAGGGGGCACAGATACGCAGTATTTT	16	few	TRBV3-1	TRBJ2-3	-
CASSASQGLIETQYF	TGTGCCAGCAGTGCGTCACAGGGCCTAATCGAGACCCAGTACTTC	15	many	TRBV28	TRBJ2-5	-
CASSLERRQTTEAFF	TGCGCCAGCAGCTTGGAGAGGCGACAAACAACTGAAGCTTTCTTT	15	-	TRBV5-1	TRBJ1-1	-
CASSYSKAGTYGYTF	TGTGCCAGCAGTTACTCGAAGGCAGGCACCTATGGCTACACCTTC	15	-	TRBV6-5	TRBJ1-2	-
CASSQDKGLQPQHF	TGTGCCAGCAGCCAAGATAAGGGATTGCAGCCCCAGCATTTT	14	many	TRBV4-2	TRBJ1-5	-
CASSFIAGAYEQYF	TGTGCCAGCAGCTTTATCGCAGGGGCCTACGAGCAGTACTTC	14	-	TRBV7-9	TRBJ2-7	-
CASGLGELTGAGTQYF	TGTGCTAGTGGCCTGGGGGAACTTACAGGGGCAGGGACCCAGTACTTC	16	-	TRBV12-5	TRBJ2-5	TRBD1
CASSKSTGWEAEKLFF	TGTGCCAGCAGTAAGAGCACTGGGTGGGAGGCTGAAAAACTGTTTTTT	16	few	TRBV6-6	TRBJ1-4	-
CSVQGTPGSNYGYTF	TGCAGCGTTCAAGGGACACCCGGATCCAACTATGGCTACACCTTC	15	many	TRBV29-1	TRBJ1-2	-
CASSTGTSGRHNEQFF	TGTGCCAGTAGTACCGGGACTAGCGGAAGACACAATGAGCAGTTCTTC	16	many	TRBV19	TRBJ2-1	TRBD2